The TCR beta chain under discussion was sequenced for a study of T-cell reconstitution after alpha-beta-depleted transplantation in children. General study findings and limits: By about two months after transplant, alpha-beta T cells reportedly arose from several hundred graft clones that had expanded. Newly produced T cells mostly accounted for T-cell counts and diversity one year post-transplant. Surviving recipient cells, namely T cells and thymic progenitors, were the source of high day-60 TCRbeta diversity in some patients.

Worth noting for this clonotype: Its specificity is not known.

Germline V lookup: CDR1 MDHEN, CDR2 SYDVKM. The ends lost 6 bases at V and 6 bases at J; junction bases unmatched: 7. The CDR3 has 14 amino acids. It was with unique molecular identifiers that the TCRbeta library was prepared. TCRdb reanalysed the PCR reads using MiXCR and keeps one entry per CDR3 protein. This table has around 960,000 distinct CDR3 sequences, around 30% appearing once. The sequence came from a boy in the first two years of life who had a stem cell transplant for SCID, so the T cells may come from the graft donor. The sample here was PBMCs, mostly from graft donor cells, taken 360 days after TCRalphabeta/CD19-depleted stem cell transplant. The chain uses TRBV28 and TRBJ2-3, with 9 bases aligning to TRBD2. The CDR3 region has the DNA TGTGCCAGCAGGGGGACTGCGGGGGGGGATACGCAGTATTTT. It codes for CASRGTAGGDTQYF.